These T cell receptor beta chains were read from a single sample in a study of spatial heterogeneity in lung cancer. TCRdb re-called the 5' RACE reads with MiXCR, one entry per CDR3 protein. Here the sample spans some 37,000 distinct CDR3 sequences, under 8% being singletons. The specimen was PBMCs, collected at surgery. The receptor source for this set is a female donor with early-stage non-small cell lung cancer. The CDR3 runs from the conserved cysteine through the conserved F or W. The D gene is left open where the match is weak. Rows give clone size only sometimes, using once, few, many, or a class for an expanded clone.

>many|TRBV6-2/TRBV6-3|NA|TRBJ1-2
TGTGCCAGCAGTTCTTTCGGGGCCAGCTATGGCTACACCTTC
CASSSFGASYGYTF
>many|TRBV3-1|TRBD1|TRBJ1-5
TGTGCCAGCAGCCAAGAAGCGACAGGGGTTCAGCCCCAGCATTTT
CASSQEATGVQPQHF
>many|TRBV12-3/TRBV12-4|TRBD2|TRBJ2-7
TGTGCCAGCAGCCCAGGACTAGCGGGAGTGTACGAGCAGTACTTC
CASSPGLAGVYEQYF
>many|TRBV7-2|NA|TRBJ2-3
TGTGCCAGCAGTCGCGGGGGCACAGATACGCAGTATTTT
CASSRGGTDTQYF
>many|TRBV9|TRBD2|TRBJ2-2
TGTGCCAGCAGCGTCTCACCCGGGACTAGCGGCACCGGGGAGCTGTTTTTT
CASSVSPGTSGTGELFF
>few|TRBV18|TRBD1|TRBJ2-7
TGTGCCAGCTCACCGGGACAGGCATACAACGAGCAGTACTTC
CASSPGQAYNEQYF
>many|TRBV13|NA|TRBJ2-7
TGTGCCAGCAGCCCAGTCAAGGGTACTAGCGAGCAGTACTTC
CASSPVKGTSEQYF
>few|TRBV12-3/TRBV12-4|NA|TRBJ1-2
TGTGCCAGCAGTTTAATACAATCTTTTAACTATGGCTACACCTTC
CASSLIQSFNYGYTF
>many|TRBV7-3|TRBD1|TRBJ1-1
TGTGCCAGCAGGCTAACAGGGGGCACTGAAGCTTTCTTT
CASRLTGGTEAFF
>medium-sized|TRBV5-1|NA|TRBJ2-5
TGCGCCAGCAGAATTGGGCCTCAAGAGACCCAGTACTTC
CASRIGPQETQYF
>NA|TRBV7-2|NA|TRBJ2-4
TGTGCCAGCAGCTTCGGGGCCAAAAACATTCAGTACTTC
CASSFGAKNIQYF
>many|TRBV5-4|TRBD2|TRBJ2-1
TGTGCCAGCAGCTTGGCTAGCGGGGGCTACAATGAGCAGTTCTTC
CASSLASGGYNEQFF
>many|TRBV29-1|NA|TRBJ2-3
TGCAGCGTTGACACAGATACGCAGTATTTT
CSVDTDTQYF
>many|TRBV2|NA|TRBJ2-4
TGTGCCAGCAGTGAAGCCATCCGGTCCCCGTACTTC
CASSEAIRSPYF
>many|TRBV5-1|NA|TRBJ1-3
TGCGCCAGCAGCTCTATACAGGGAAACACCATATATTTT
CASSSIQGNTIYF
>many|TRBV7-9|TRBD2|TRBJ2-3
TGTGCCAGCAGCTACCTTAGCGGGGGGGTGTCGGTTCGGGCAGATACGCAGTATTTT
CASSYLSGGVSVRADTQYF
>few|TRBV12-3/TRBV12-4|NA|TRBJ2-7
TGTGCCAGCAGTTTAGGGGGTCAGGGGTACTTC
CASSLGGQGYF
>many|TRBV29-1|NA|TRBJ2-3
TGCAGCGCAGGACCATCCACAGATACGCAGTATTTT
CSAGPSTDTQYF
>many|TRBV7-2|NA|TRBJ1-4
TGTGCCAGCAGCCCCAACGGTGCAACTAATGAAAAACTGTTTTTT
CASSPNGATNEKLFF
>many|TRBV6-5|TRBD1|TRBJ1-5
TGTGCCAGCAGTCGGGACAGGCCCTTCGGACAGCCCCAGCATTTT
CASSRDRPFGQPQHF
>NA|TRBV28|TRBD2|TRBJ2-4
TGTGCCAGCAGCCGCGCGGGGGTGGACATTCAGTACTTC
CASSRAGVDIQYF
>many|TRBV30|TRBD1|TRBJ1-5
TGTGCCTGGGGACAGGGGGAGGGACAGCCCCAGCATTTT
CAWGQGEGQPQHF
>many|TRBV12-3/TRBV12-4|NA|TRBJ2-7
TGTGCCAGCAGTTTGACAGCCAGTACGAGGGAGCAGTACTTC
CASSLTASTREQYF
>many|TRBV5-6|NA|TRBJ2-7
TGTGCCAGCAGCTTGGCTCGGGAGAGGTACGAGCAGTACTTC
CASSLARERYEQYF
>many|TRBV5-1|TRBD2|TRBJ2-3
TGCGCCAGCAGCCGGACCGGGACTAGCTATAGCACAGATACGCAGTATTTT
CASSRTGTSYSTDTQYF
>NA|TRBV20-1|TRBD1|TRBJ1-2
TGCAGTGCTAGAGATACCTTCACCAGGGGGTCCTATGGCTACACCTTC
CSARDTFTRGSYGYTF
>many|TRBV11-2|NA|TRBJ1-3
TGTGCCAGCAGCTTCAGCAGAATGGGAGGAAACACCATATATTTT
CASSFSRMGGNTIYF
>many|TRBV18|NA|TRBJ2-5
TGTGCCAGCTCACCACCCCACGAGACCCAGTACTTC
CASSPPHETQYF
>NA|TRBV20-1|NA|TRBJ1-2
TGCAGTGCTAGTAGCCAGACTAACTATGGCTACACCTTC
CSASSQTNYGYTF
>many|TRBV12-3/TRBV12-4|TRBD1|TRBJ2-1
TGTGCCAGCAGTTTAGGACAGGGGACCCGGAATGAGCAGTTCTTC
CASSLGQGTRNEQFF
>NA|TRBV6-1|NA|TRBJ1-1
TGTGCCAGCAGTGAAACCCAGTCTGAAGCTTTCTTT
CASSETQSEAFF
>many|TRBV23-1|TRBD1|TRBJ2-1
TGCGCCAGGGCCGTGGGGACAGACCCTCCCAGTTCCCAGTTCTTC
CARAVGTDPPSSQFF
>medium-sized|TRBV4-2|NA|TRBJ2-7
TGTGCCAGCAGCCAAGATGAGGCGGGGAGCTCCTACGAGCAGTACTTC
CASSQDEAGSSYEQYF
>many|TRBV3-1|TRBD1|TRBJ2-5
TGTGCCAGCAGCCAAGGATTAACGACAGGGGGAGAGACCCAGTACTTC
CASSQGLTTGGETQYF
>NA|TRBV19|TRBD2|TRBJ2-7
TGTGCCAGTAGTATGAAGGCGGGAGGGCCCTACGAGCAGTACTTC
CASSMKAGGPYEQYF
>many|TRBV5-1|NA|TRBJ2-2
TGCGCCAGCAGCTTGGCCAATCTCCAGAACACCGGGGAGCTGTTTTTT
CASSLANLQNTGELFF
>many|TRBV4-3|NA|TRBJ1-4
TGCGCCAGCAGCCAAGCCCCCGTCGTAGGGGATGAAAAACTGTTTTTT
CASSQAPVVGDEKLFF
>many|TRBV6-5|NA|TRBJ1-1
TGTGCCAGCAGTTACCCAGGGACCACTGAAGCTTTCTTT
CASSYPGTTEAFF
>NA|TRBV18|TRBD2|TRBJ2-1
TGTGCCAGCTCACCGGGACTAGCGGGAGTAAGCAATGAGCAGTTCTTC
CASSPGLAGVSNEQFF
>many|TRBV29-1|NA|TRBJ2-5
TGCAGCGTTTTAACTCCGGCGGAGACCCAGTACTTC
CSVLTPAETQYF
>few|TRBV20-1|NA|TRBJ2-7
TGCAGTGCTAGCCGGGGGGCCAGGGGAACCTACGAGCAGTACTTC
CSASRGARGTYEQYF
>many|TRBV7-9|TRBD1|TRBJ2-1
TGTGCCAGCAGCTTAGATATCTCGGCAGACAGGGCTAGGCAGTTCTTC
CASSLDISADRARQFF
>medium-sized|TRBV20-1|TRBD2|TRBJ2-1
TGCAGTGCTATGCTAAGCGGGGGGCAAAACAATGAGCAGTTCTTC
CSAMLSGGQNNEQFF
>many|TRBV9|NA|TRBJ2-3
TGTGCCAGCAGCAGAGATGGGGGGGCCTTAGATACGCAGTATTTT
CASSRDGGALDTQYF
>many|TRBV2|NA|TRBJ1-2
TGTGCCAGCAGTGGAGAGAACTATGGCTACACCTTC
CASSGENYGYTF
>medium-sized|TRBV7-9|NA|TRBJ1-4
TGTGCCAGCAGCTTAGAGCGAGTTAATGAAAAACTGTTTTTT
CASSLERVNEKLFF
>NA|TRBV27|NA|TRBJ1-2
TGTGCCAGCACCAGTACCGGGACCCAAGAGGGCTACACCTTC
CASTSTGTQEGYTF
>few|TRBV18|TRBD1|TRBJ2-1
TGTGCCAGCTCCCCCCGGACAGGCCAAAATGAGCAGTTCTTC
CASSPRTGQNEQFF
>NA|TRBV12-3/TRBV12-4|NA|TRBJ2-7
TGTGCCAGCAGACCGGGACATAGCTCCTACGAGCAGTACTTC
CASRPGHSSYEQYF
>few|TRBV20-1|NA|TRBJ2-1
TGCAGTACGGGCCACCTAAGTCCAAATGAGCAGTTCTTC
CSTGHLSPNEQFF
>few|TRBV20-1|NA|TRBJ1-1
TGCAGTGCTAGACAGACCAGCACTGAAGCTTTCTTT
CSARQTSTEAFF
>many|TRBV10-3|NA|TRBJ2-3
TGTGCCACCACTCGCCATGGGGGGGCCACAGATACGCAGTATTTT
CATTRHGGATDTQYF
>NA|TRBV19|TRBD2|TRBJ2-5
TGTGCCAGCCAGAGCGAGTCTAGCGGGACCCCGGAGACCCAGTACTTC
CASQSESSGTPETQYF